This passage covers 20 T cell receptor beta chains from one sample sequenced in a study of cytomegalovirus exposure and HLA in healthy donors. A multiplex PCR was run with 60 Vbeta primers and 13 Jbeta primers. Sequenced by immunoSEQ multiplex PCR; TCRdb stores in-frame clones only, minus some. The sample contains 170,000 or so clones, over 65% of which appear only once. The sequencing input was PBMCs. These receptors all stem from a woman between 25 and 40 years old in good health and CMV-seropositive.

CDR3 nucleotides: TGCGCCAGCAGCTTGGAGGGGACTAACACCGGGGAGCTGTTTTTT. Encoded protein: CASSLEGTNTGELFF. This chain connects TRBV5-1 to TRBJ2-2, with D possibly TRBD2 on 6 matching bases. CDR1 is SGHRS and CDR2 is YFSETQ in the germline V gene. Trimming cost V 0 bases and J 2 bases, with 8 bases left between them. The CDR3 extends over 15 amino acids.

DNA for the CDR3: TGCGCCAGCAGCTTGGGGGGCGGCCAAGAGACCCAGTACTTC. Protein: CASSLGGGQETQYF. V and J are TRBV5-1 and TRBJ2-5, with TRBD1 as a possible D gene (5 bases). Germline V CDR1 and CDR2: SGHRS, YFSETQ. Trimming cost V 0 bases and J 1 base, with 7 bases left between them. The CDR3 totals 14 residues.

This clone was seen only a few times. The chain combines TRBV28 with TRBJ2-7, with D tentatively TRBD2 (5 bases). The V end lost 6 bases, the J end lost 2 bases, and 14 bases lay between the germline ends. This CDR3 spans 14 amino acids. Germline lookup yields CDR1 MDHEN and CDR2 SYDVKM. The CDR3 coding sequence is TGTGCCAGCAGCACCCAGCGGTTTCCCTACGAGCAGTACTTC. This encodes CASSTQRFPYEQYF.

There are a few counts of this clone. The CDR3 DNA is TGTGCCAGCAGTCTGACGACAGGGGACACTGAAGCTTTCTTT. Its protein is CASSLTTGDTEAFF. This sequence joins TRBV28 and TRBJ1-1; TRBD1 matches 8 bases. The CDR3 totals 14 residues. The V gene's germline CDR1 is MDHEN and CDR2 SYDVKM. Trimming cost V 5 bases and J 3 bases; bases outside gene matches: 5.

On this clone itself: At the DNA level, this CDR3 is encoded by other sequences in the same sample as well. This chain joins TRBV28 and TRBJ2-7; no reliable D call. The ends were cut back, 5 bases at V and 1 base at J, with 6 bases in the middle. The germline V gene has CDR1 MDHEN and CDR2 SYDVKM. This CDR3 has 12 residues. The CDR3 reads CASSLLSYEQYF. CDR3 DNA: TGTGCCAGCAGTCTTTTATCCTACGAGCAGTACTTC.

The J gene is TRBJ2-1, the V gene TRBV5-1, with TRBD1 matching 9 bases. The CDR3 runs to 13 residues. With 4 bases clipped from V and 7 bases from J, the junction kept 3 bases outside the gene matches. The germline V gene has CDR1 SGHRS and CDR2 YFSETQ. CDR3 nucleotide sequence: TGCGCCAGCAGCCTCGGGACAGGGAATGAGCAGTTCTTC. Residues: CASSLGTGNEQFF. Using reference TRBV5-1 and TRBJ2-1 for the parts outside the CDR3, the full variable domain is KAGVTQTPRYLIKTRGQQVTLSCSPISGHRSVSWYQQTPGQGLQFLFEYFSETQRNKGNFPGRFSGRQFSNSRSEMNVSTLELGDSALYLCASSLGTGNEQFFGPGTRLTVL.

The chain couples TRBV20-1 to TRBJ2-1; D uncertain. The germline V gene encodes CDR1 DFQATT and CDR2 SNEGSKA (reference sequence). Trimming took off 3 bases at V and 7 bases at J, with 7 bases between the two ends. The CDR3 runs 11 residues. CDR3 in DNA: TGCAGTGCTAGCCTGAGTAATGAGCAGTTCTTC. It specifies CSASLSNEQFF.

The CDR3 protein is CASSLEAQGAYNEQFF. For the CDR3, the DNA is TGTGCCAGCAGCTTAGAGGCACAGGGGGCCTACAATGAGCAGTTCTTC. The chain combines TRBV7-2 with TRBJ2-1; 8 nucleotides align to TRBD1. The germline gives CDR1 SGHTA, CDR2 FQGNSA. CDR3 length equals 16 residues. V lost 1 base and J lost 2; bases outside the gene matches: 4.

The chain joins TRBV7-6 to TRBJ2-7; 8 bases map to TRBD2. Germline trimming cut 5 bases from V and 7 bases from J; bases unmatched to any gene: 10. The germline gives CDR1 SGHVS, CDR2 FNYEAQ. This CDR3 is built from 14 residues. The CDR3 DNA reads as TGTGCCAGCAGCCCCGAAGCGGGAGCGGGAGAGCAGTACTTC. This codes for CASSPEAGAGEQYF. The complete variable domain, with remaining parts taken from reference TRBV7-6 and TRBJ2-7, reads GAGVSQSPRYKVTKRGQDVALRCDPISGHVSLYWYRQALGQGPEFLTYFNYEAQQDKSGLPNDRFSAERPEGSISTLTIQRTEQRDSAMYRCASSPEAGAGEQYFGPGTRLTVT.

The genes are TRBV11-3 and TRBJ2-1; 11 bases are a match to TRBD2. Germline V lookup: CDR1 SGHNT, CDR2 YENEEA. The CDR3 is 17 amino acids. V was clipped by 1 base and J by 10 bases; unmatched bases: 12. CDR3 DNA sequence: TGTGCCAGCAGCTTAGGGTCCGTAGCGGGAGGGGGATGGGAGCAGTTCTTC. Its translation is CASSLGSVAGGGWEQFF.

This chain connects TRBV5-1 to TRBJ2-3; 9 nucleotides line up with TRBD2. The CDR3 length is 15 residues. Losses at the gene ends were 4 bases for V and 5 bases for J; bases not matched to a gene: 8. Germline loops: CDR1 SGHRS, CDR2 YFSETQ. The CDR3 spells CASSHGTSIVDTQYF. The CDR3, as DNA: TGCGCCAGCAGCCACGGGACTAGCATTGTAGATACGCAGTATTTT.

This clone came up once. The J gene is TRBJ1-2, the V gene TRBV5-8; the D gene is possibly TRBD1 (5 bases). CDR1 and CDR2 (germline): SGHTS, YDEGEE. The V end lost 5 bases, the J end lost 4 bases, and 15 bases lay between the germline ends. The CDR3 is 14 residues long. The DNA of the CDR3 is TGTGCCAGCAGGGGACTCCTTTATCCCTATGGCTACACCTTC. The encoded protein is CASRGLLYPYGYTF. The full variable domain, completed using reference TRBV5-8 and TRBJ1-2, is EAGVTQSPTHLIKTRGQQATLRCSPISGHTSVYWYQQALGLGLQFLLWYDEGEERNRGNFPPRFSGRQFPNYSSELNVNALELEDSALYLCASRGLLYPYGYTFGSGTRLTVV.

This clone was found a few times. The chain employs TRBV7-2 and TRBJ1-5, with unresolved D. The CDR3 has 12 residues. Germline CDR1 is SGHTA and CDR2 is FQGNSA. The V end was cut by 2 bases, the J end by 4 bases, with 3 bases between. This CDR3 is CASSLQNQPQHF. As DNA, the CDR3 is TGTGCCAGCAGCTTACAGAATCAGCCCCAGCATTTT.

J is TRBJ2-1 and V is TRBV28; possibly TRBD2 for D (6 bases). Germline V gives CDR1 MDHEN, CDR2 SYDVKM. CDR3 length: 11 amino acids. V was pared by 6 bases and J by 8 bases, with 8 bases between. CDR3 in DNA: TGTGCCAGCAGCCGGGGGTATGAGCAGTTCTTC. This translates into CASSRGYEQFF.

V usage is TRBV27 and J usage is TRBJ2-7, with TRBD1 matching over 8 bases. J gave up 4 bases and V 5 bases, and 13 bases lay outside the gene matches. The CDR3 contains 16 residues. Germline V gene lookup returns CDR1 MNHEY and CDR2 SMNVEV (reference sequence). CDR3 coding DNA: TGTGCCAGCAGTCTCCTACCGGACAGGGCGTTGTACGAGCAGTACTTC. Amino acid sequence: CASSLLPDRALYEQYF.

Turning to this clone: No conserved phenylalanine or tryptophan is present at the end of the CDR3, so a read error is the likely explanation. V is TRBV6-5 and J is TRBJ2-7; TRBD2 aligns across 7 bases. V trimming: 4 bases; J trimming: 3 bases; junction bases outside the gene matches: 3. Germline-derived CDR1 and CDR2 are MNHEY and SVGAGI. This CDR3 has 13 residues. CDR3 DNA sequence: TGTGCCAGCAGTTCCGGGGAGGGCTACGAGCAGTACCTC. It codes for CASSSGEGYEQYL.

The chain links TRBV25-1 to TRBJ2-7; D uncertain. V was cut by 6 bases and J by 3 bases, with 12 bases left in between. The CDR3 has 13 residues. The germline gives CDR1 MGHDK, CDR2 SYGVNS. Written as DNA, the CDR3 is TGTGCCAGCAGGGTAGGTCACAGCTACGAGCAGTACTTC. Protein: CASRVGHSYEQYF.

This chain joins TRBV7-3 and TRBJ2-3; TRBD2 matches 15 bases. The germline gives CDR1 SGHTA, CDR2 FQGTGA. V was clipped by 5 bases and J by 5 bases; unmatched bases: 5. The CDR3 totals 16 residues. The chain's CDR3 is CASSQGGLAGGDTQYF. The CDR3 coding sequence is TGTGCCAGCAGCCAAGGGGGACTAGCGGGAGGAGATACGCAGTATTTT.

The J gene is TRBJ1-1, the V gene TRBV29-1, with D possibly matching TRBD1 (6 bases). V lost 2 bases to trimming and J lost 6 bases, with 16 bases between them. The CDR3 has 14 amino acids. Germline V gene data show CDR1 as SQVTM and CDR2 as ANQGSEA. The CDR3 is CSVERGSGRPEAFF. The CDR3 bases are TGCAGCGTTGAAAGGGGGTCGGGAAGGCCTGAAGCTTTCTTT.

The chain links TRBV11-2 to TRBJ2-4; no clear D. V was pared by 3 bases and J by 4 bases, with 13 bases between. Germline assignment: CDR1 SGHAT and CDR2 FQNNGV. The CDR3 sequence is 15 residues long. The CDR3 is CASSFAPNEKNIQYF. The CDR3, as DNA: TGTGCCAGCAGCTTCGCCCCAAACGAGAAAAACATTCAGTACTTC.